This T cell receptor beta chain appears in the sequencing data of a study of regulatory T cells in long-lasting Graves disease. This clonotype showed up many times. Time point: newly diagnosed GD, antithyroid drugs for less than 3 months. The TCR library was made from RNA that had been extracted from PBMCs in TRIzol. Per germline, CDR1 SEHNR and CDR2 FQNEAQ (reference sequence). The CDR3 loop spans 16 amino acids. V was pared by 3 bases and J by 0 bases, with 11 bases between. Through Arm-PCR of CDR3 regions and iRepertoire HTBI primers, TCR beta libraries were built. TCRdb fed the multiplex PCR reads into MiXCR, producing one record per CDR3 protein. The sample holds under 500,000 distinct CDR3 sequences, over 15% seen once. This same sample was also part of a study on T cells in Graves' hyperthyroidism and ophthalmopathy. That paper adds: Orbital computed tomography and thyroid ultrasound, together with serum TRAb and thyroxine and clinical symptoms, were used for diagnoses. The HTBI primer set drove a first-round RT-PCR of the TCR CDR3.

The rearrangement joins TRBV7-9 to TRBJ1-4; no firm D call. The specimen was peripheral blood mononuclear cells (PBMCs), collected at new diagnosis, from a patient treated with antithyroid drugs. This clonotype was obtained from a woman aged 30 to 39 with Graves disease. DNA for the CDR3: TGTGCCAGCAGCTTCGGTATTACTACAACTAATGAAAAACTGTTTTTT. This encodes CASSFGITTTNEKLFF. Supplemented by reference TRBV7-9 and TRBJ1-4, the full variable domain reads DTGVSQNPRHKITKRGQNVTFRCDPISEHNRLYWYRQTLGQGPEFLTYFQNEAQLEKSRLLSDRFSAERPKGSFSTLEIQRTEQGDSAMYLCASSFGITTTNEKLFFGSGTQLSVL.